This is a list of T cell receptor beta chains from one sample in a study of identical twins. A single record per CDR3 protein comes from TCRdb applying MiXCR to the 5' RACE reads. Of fewer than 900,000 distinct CDR3 sequences in the sample, about 20% were seen once. In addition, the sample was reused for a study of T cells expressing NK-cell markers.

Specimen: PBMCs. The receptor source for this set is a woman aged 18-30 years in good health. The CDR3 runs from the conserved cysteine through the conserved F or W. D genes are given only for firm matches. Clone size is not always given. Where it is, it says once, few, many or a class for expanded clones.

J | length | D | V | size | DNA | CDR3
TRBJ1-2 | 15 | . | TRBV20-1 | . | TGCAGTGCGAGATCTGGCCAGGGAAGGAACTATGGCTACACCTTC | CSARSGQGRNYGYTF
TRBJ2-1 | 18 | . | TRBV7-6 | few | TGTGCCAGCAGCTTAGAGCGGATAGGGCAGAGCTCCTACAATGAGCAGTTCTTC | CASSLERIGQSSYNEQFF
TRBJ2-5 | 14 | TRBD1 | TRBV19 | few | TGTGCCAGTAGTCGACAGGGGTGGCAAGAGACCCAGTACTTC | CASSRQGWQETQYF
TRBJ2-2 | 16 | TRBD1 | TRBV5-3 | . | TGTGCCAGAAGCATCGGGACAGGGTGGAACACCGGGGAGCTGTTTTTT | CARSIGTGWNTGELFF
TRBJ1-2 | 16 | TRBD1 | TRBV27 | . | TGTGCCAGCAGCCCTCTGCCTGGACAGGGTTCCTATGGCTACACCTTC | CASSPLPGQGSYGYTF
TRBJ2-1 | 13 | . | TRBV30 | few | TGTGCCTGGAGTGTAATCGGGCCGGGAGAGCAGTTCTTC | CAWSVIGPGEQFF
TRBJ2-1 | 15 | . | TRBV7-2 | few | TGTGCCAGCAGTCCACTAGGGGGAGCCTACAATGAGCAGTTCTTC | CASSPLGGAYNEQFF
TRBJ2-1 | 14 | TRBD1 | TRBV10-3 | . | TGTGCCATCAGTGAGCCATACAGGGGAAATGAGCAGTTCTTC | CAISEPYRGNEQFF
TRBJ1-1 | 13 | . | TRBV10-3 | few | TGTGCCATCAATTCCCCAGCCGGGACTGAAGCTTTCTTT | CAINSPAGTEAFF
TRBJ2-1 | 13 | . | TRBV2 | few | TGTGCCAGCAGTGAAGTGGAGACGGGCGAGCAGTTCTTC | CASSEVETGEQFF
TRBJ1-6 | 14 | . | TRBV12-3/TRBV12-4 | few | TGTGCCAGCAGTTTCACTAGGGGAAATTCACCCCTCCACTTT | CASSFTRGNSPLHF
TRBJ2-3 | 16 | . | TRBV19 | . | TGTGCCAGTACCCTAGCAGGCCAGCGGTACACAGATACGCAGTATTTT | CASTLAGQRYTDTQYF
TRBJ2-1 | 15 | TRBD2 | TRBV6-2/TRBV6-3 | few | TGTGCCAGCAGTTACGCTGCGGGAGCTTACAATGAGCAGTTCTTC | CASSYAAGAYNEQFF
TRBJ2-3 | 12 | . | TRBV12-3/TRBV12-4 | many | TGTGCCAGCAGCCCGACCTCAGATACGCAGTATTTT | CASSPTSDTQYF
TRBJ1-4 | 13 | . | TRBV6-1 | . | TGTGCCAGCACCGGTGGGTCTAATGAAAAACTGTTTTTT | CASTGGSNEKLFF
TRBJ1-1 | 13 | . | TRBV20-1 | . | TGCAGTGCTAGAGTCGGGGGGAACACTGAAGCTTTCTTT | CSARVGGNTEAFF
TRBJ1-1 | 13 | . | TRBV2 | many | TGTGCCAGCAGTAACGACGGTAACACTGAAGCTTTCTTT | CASSNDGNTEAFF
TRBJ2-3 | 14 | . | TRBV5-6 | many | TGTGCCAGCAGCTCGCTTACTAGCACAGATACGCAGTATTTT | CASSSLTSTDTQYF
TRBJ1-5 | 14 | . | TRBV12-3/TRBV12-4 | few | TGTGCCAGCACCCTGGCAGGGGTGAATCAGCCCCAGCATTTT | CASTLAGVNQPQHF
TRBJ2-1 | 15 | TRBD2 | TRBV12-3/TRBV12-4 | . | TGTGCCAGCACCCGCGGCGATCTAGCGGGAAGTGAGCAGTTCTTC | CASTRGDLAGSEQFF
TRBJ2-1 | 13 | TRBD2 | TRBV12-3/TRBV12-4 | . | TGTGCCAGCGGGGGACTAGCGGGATTTGAGCAGTTCTTC | CASGGLAGFEQFF
TRBJ2-2 | 14 | . | TRBV12-3/TRBV12-4 | . | TGTGCCAGCAGAATCGGACATCTAGCCGGGGAGCTGTTTTTT | CASRIGHLAGELFF
TRBJ2-2 | 16 | TRBD2 | TRBV7-3 | . | TGTGCCAGCAGCCCAGTAGCGGGGAGGTACACCGGGGAGCTGTTTTTT | CASSPVAGRYTGELFF
TRBJ1-1 | 13 | TRBD1 | TRBV12-3/TRBV12-4 | many | TGTGCCAGCAGTTTCACTCAGGGGGCCGAAGCTTTCTTT | CASSFTQGAEAFF
TRBJ2-5 | 14 | . | TRBV20-1 | . | TGCAGTGCTAGTAAGGGGGGGAAGAGAGAGACCCAGTACTTC | CSASKGGKRETQYF
TRBJ1-1 | 14 | . | TRBV5-1 | few | TGCGCCAGCAGACCTGGACGGGTGAACACTGAAGCTTTCTTT | CASRPGRVNTEAFF
TRBJ2-6 | 16 | . | TRBV7-9 | few | TGTGCCAGCAGCGGGCAGCGGGTGGTTGGGGCCAACGTCCTGACTTTC | CASSGQRVVGANVLTF
TRBJ2-1 | 13 | . | TRBV7-2 | . | TGTGCCAGCAGCTTCTCCCCTCCGTATGAGCAGTTCTTC | CASSFSPPYEQFF
TRBJ2-7 | 13 | . | TRBV15 | . | TGTGCCACCAGCAGAATTGGTAGATACGAGCAGTACTTC | CATSRIGRYEQYF
TRBJ2-1 | 11 | . | TRBV20-1 | many | TGCAGTGCGCCCTTAGCAAATGAGCAGTTCTTC | CSAPLANEQFF
TRBJ2-3 | 16 | . | TRBV7-9 | . | TGTGCCAGCAGCCAGCTGGGGCTCCTAATTACGGATACGCAGTATTTT | CASSQLGLLITDTQYF
TRBJ2-1 | 15 | TRBD2 | TRBV6-5 | . | TGTGCCAGCAGTTCCGGACTAGCGGGAGTTGGTGAGCAGTTCTTC | CASSSGLAGVGEQFF
TRBJ2-3 | 15 | . | TRBV28 | . | TGTGCCAGCGATAACTGGACGGCTCGCACAGATACGCAGTATTTT | CASDNWTARTDTQYF
TRBJ2-2 | 16 | TRBD2 | TRBV7-2 | . | TGTGCCAGCAGCCCTAGCGGGAGTGAACGTCGCGGGGAGCTGTTTTTT | CASSPSGSERRGELFF
TRBJ2-6 | 19 | . | TRBV18 | . | TGTGCCAGCTCCGATACCGGGACACGGATTTCCTCTGGGGCCAACGTCCTGACTTTC | CASSDTGTRISSGANVLTF
TRBJ2-1 | 16 | . | TRBV20-1 | . | TGCAGTGCTCCCCTTCAGTTCCCGGGACTTTACAATGAGCAGTTCTTC | CSAPLQFPGLYNEQFF
TRBJ2-7 | 14 | . | TRBV25-1 | few | TGTGCCAGCAGTTATTACGGAGGTAGCTTCGAGCAGTACTTC | CASSYYGGSFEQYF
TRBJ2-2 | 15 | . | TRBV20-1 | . | TGCAGTGCTAGACTAAGCGGTTTCCGACCGAGGGAGCTGTTTTTT | CSARLSGFRPRELFF
TRBJ2-1 | 15 | TRBD2 | TRBV5-1 | . | TGCGCCAGCAGCGAAGCCGGGACTATTTACAATGAGCAGTTCTTC | CASSEAGTIYNEQFF
TRBJ2-5 | 11 | . | TRBV7-9 | . | TGTGCCAGCGGGACGTTGGAGACCCAGTACTTC | CASGTLETQYF
TRBJ2-5 | 17 | TRBD2 | TRBV27 | . | TGTGCCAGCAGTTTATTTCAGGGAGGGACTAGTTTGAAGACCCAGTACTTC | CASSLFQGGTSLKTQYF
TRBJ2-5 | 14 | . | TRBV10-1 | few | TGCGCCAGCAGTGAAGGGACAAATCAAGAGACCCAGTACTTC | CASSEGTNQETQYF
TRBJ2-5 | 16 | TRBD2 | TRBV10-3 | . | TGTGCCATCAGTCAGGGGACTAGCGGGTTAAGGGAGACCCAGTACTTC | CAISQGTSGLRETQYF
TRBJ2-5 | 16 | TRBD2 | TRBV7-7 | few | TGTGCTAGCAGCTTAGCGCTAGCGGGGGGGCGAGAGACCCAGTACTTC | CASSLALAGGRETQYF
TRBJ1-2 | 14 | TRBD1 | TRBV9 | many | TGTGCCAGCAGCGTACCTGACAGGGGTTATGGCTACACCTTC | CASSVPDRGYGYTF
TRBJ1-2 | 14 | TRBD1 | TRBV5-1 | many | TGCGCCAGCAGCGTGACAGGGTACGCCTATGGCTACACCTTC | CASSVTGYAYGYTF
TRBJ2-3 | 16 | TRBD2 | TRBV7-9 | . | TGTGCCAGCAGCGTTCTAGCGGGAGCTTTTTCAGATACGCAGTATTTT | CASSVLAGAFSDTQYF
TRBJ1-2 | 12 | . | TRBV23-1 | . | TGCGCCAGCAGTTTAACAGTTTTTGGCTACACCTTC | CASSLTVFGYTF
TRBJ2-3 | 14 | TRBD2 | TRBV6-1 | . | TGTGCCAGCAGTGTCCGGGAGGGCACAGATACGCAGTATTTT | CASSVREGTDTQYF
TRBJ2-7 | 13 | . | TRBV29-1 | . | TGCAGCGTCTGCAGCCCTCTTCCTTGCGAGCAGTACTTC | CSVCSPLPCEQYF
TRBJ1-2 | 14 | . | TRBV19 | few | TGTGCCAGTAGTAGAAATGATGCTAACTATGGCTACACCTTC | CASSRNDANYGYTF
TRBJ2-3 | 16 | TRBD1 | TRBV15 | . | TGTGCCACCAGCAGAGGAGGACAGGGGAAGGTGGATACGCAGTATTTT | CATSRGGQGKVDTQYF